The T cell receptor (beta chain) described here comes from a study of regulatory T cells in long-lasting Graves disease. The wider study: Those Graves' patients who were newly diagnosed had been on antithyroid drugs under 3 months.

This clonotype showed up just once. No antigen is known for it. Noted time point: newly diagnosed GD, antithyroid drugs for less than 3 months. TCR sequences were obtained from RNA taken from PBMCs. Roughly 8.6 milliliters of peripheral blood were drawn into EDTA tubes. Researchers made TCR beta libraries by using iRepertoire HTBI primers and running Arm-PCR on CDR3 regions. MiXCR, applied by TCRdb to the multiplex PCR reads, yields one record per CDR3 protein. This table has around 250,000 distinct CDR3 sequences, approximately 18% appearing once. The V gene lost 1 base and the J gene lost 10 bases, with 13 bases spanning the gap. CDR3 length equals 13 residues. The V gene's germline CDR1 is SGHTA and CDR2 FQGTGA. The study's findings and limits: Newly diagnosed patients had higher TCR diversity than persistent Graves' patients did.

This sample also appeared in a second study, on T cells in Graves' hyperthyroidism and ophthalmopathy.

This TCR came from a woman in her 30s with Graves disease. The input for sequencing was peripheral blood mononuclear cells (PBMCs), taken at new diagnosis, from a patient treated with antithyroid drugs. The rearrangement links TRBV7-3 to TRBJ1-1; D is ambiguous. Written as DNA, the CDR3 is TGTGCCAGCAGCTTAAATGTAGTTGGGCCAGCTTTCTTT. The encoded protein is CASSLNVVGPAFF.